The 29 T cell receptor beta chains below all came from one sample that was sequenced in a study of blood T cell repertoires in COVID-19. Profiling relied on immunoSEQ multiplex PCR, and the TCRdb table lists in-frame clones only, not all of them. The table has 130,000 or so clones, over 80% seen once; the top ten hold 15% to 20%. Sequenced material: PBMCs or T cells enriched from blood (not recorded which). These TCRs come from a man aged 25 to 40 who had recovered from COVID-19.

This chain uses TRBV11-2 with TRBJ1-1, with a weak D call TRBD1 (6 bases). The CDR3 covers 14 residues. The germline V gene has CDR1 SGHAT and CDR2 FQNNGV. V was trimmed by 1 base and J by 3 bases, leaving 9 bases between them. DNA of the CDR3: TGTGCCAGCAGCTTAGGCGCAGGGGACACTGAAGCTTTCTTT. Translated: CASSLGAGDTEAFF.

The genes are TRBV12-5 and TRBJ2-5; TRBD2 agrees at 15 bases. Germline V gives CDR1 LGHNT, CDR2 FRNRAP. This CDR3 comprises 19 residues. V lost 0 bases and J lost 5; bases outside the gene matches: 10. This CDR3 reads CASGLVVGPGTSGGETQYF. The CDR3 bases are TGTGCTAGTGGTTTGGTAGTGGGTCCCGGGACTAGCGGGGGGGAGACCCAGTACTTC.

CDR3 region: CASSLQGKQEKLFF. In DNA form, the CDR3 reads TGTGCCAGCAGTTTACAGGGGAAACAAGAAAAACTGTTTTTT. The V call is TRBV27, the J call TRBJ1-4; possible D gene TRBD1, 6 bases. V gave up 2 bases and J gave up 8 bases, with 12 bases separating them. Germline CDR1 reads MNHEY; CDR2 reads SMNVEV (reference sequence). The CDR3 contains 14 residues.

The genes are TRBV2 and TRBJ2-2, with 13 bases fitting TRBD2. The CDR3 runs to 16 residues. Germline V gene lookup returns CDR1 SNHLY and CDR2 FYNNEI. The J segment lost 5 bases and the V segment lost 5 bases, leaving 5 bases of the junction unmatched. For the CDR3, the DNA is TGTGCCAGCAGTCCAGGACTAGCGGGAGTTACCGGGGAGCTGTTTTTT. Translation gives CASSPGLAGVTGELFF.

CDR3: CATEAGVGYNEQFF. In nucleotides, the CDR3 is TGTGCCACCGAGGCGGGAGTGGGCTACAATGAGCAGTTCTTC. The rearrangement links TRBV5-4 to TRBJ2-1; 7 positions agree with TRBD2. The CDR3 is 14 amino acids. J lost 3 bases, V lost 9 bases, and 9 bases had no gene match. Looked up from germline, CDR1 is SGHNT and CDR2 is YYREEE (reference sequence).

This chain joins TRBV3-1 (or the pseudogene TRBV3-2) and TRBJ2-5; weak D call: TRBD1 (6 bases). The CDR3 covers 14 residues. Germline V CDR1 and CDR2: LGHDT, YNNKEL (reference sequence). Trimming stripped 4 bases from V and 5 bases from J, with 14 bases between. Written as DNA, the CDR3 is TGTGCCAGCAGCCCTACAGGGCCTAGCGAGACCCAGTACTTC. Translation gives CASSPTGPSETQYF.

This clone came up once. The J gene is TRBJ2-1, the V gene TRBV5-1; no clear D. Between the trimmed V and J ends, which lost 0 bases and 7 bases, there was a span of 8 bases. Germline CDR1 reads SGHRS; CDR2 reads YFSETQ. CDR3 size: 13 residues. CDR3 loop: CASSLEITNEQFF. CDR3 DNA: TGCGCCAGCAGCTTGGAAATTACTAATGAGCAGTTCTTC.

The chain has TRBV5-1 and TRBJ2-1, with D possibly being TRBD2 (5 bases). V was shortened by 6 bases and J by 10 bases, with 17 bases between the two germline ends. The CDR3 consists of 13 residues. Germline CDR1 is SGHRS and CDR2 is YFSETQ. CDR3 DNA sequence: TGCGCCAGCAATCTAGCCGCGGGCTCGGAGCAGTTCTTC. Translation: CASNLAAGSEQFF.

The chain employs TRBV7-6 and TRBJ2-3, with a possible D match to TRBD2 (5 bases). Germline CDR1 SGHVS, CDR2 FNYEAQ. V lost 5 bases and J 6 bases, leaving 12 bases between the germline ends. The CDR3 is made up of 13 amino acids. CDR3 DNA sequence: TGTGCCAGCAGCAGATCGACGGGGGATACGCAGTATTTT. As protein: CASSRSTGDTQYF.

This sequence joins TRBV24-1 and TRBJ1-1; D may be TRBD1 (5 bases). Looked up from germline, CDR1 is KGHDR and CDR2 is SFDVKD. Trimming took 1 base from V and 2 from J, leaving 13 bases between them. The CDR3 is 16 residues long. The CDR3 DNA reads as TGTGCCACCAGTGATTTTGTGCGGGACCCAAACACTGAAGCTTTCTTT. Translating gives CATSDFVRDPNTEAFF.

This chain links TRBV18 with TRBJ1-2, with a weak D call TRBD1 (6 bases). Per the germline V gene, CDR1 is KGHSH and CDR2 is LQKENI. CDR3 length: 14 amino acids. V was shortened by 3 bases and J by 3 bases, with 11 bases between the two germline ends. CDR3 nucleotide sequence: TGTGCCAGCTCACCCGGGGGGCCTGACTATGGCTACACCTTC. This translates into CASSPGGPDYGYTF.

This rearrangement joins TRBV21-1 to TRBJ2-3; the table's D call of TRBD1 was not tested on the DNA. TRBV21-1 is a pseudogene locus. The CDR3 covers 16 residues. CDR3 sequence reads: CASRLDRGKGTDTQYF. The DNA for the CDR3 is TGTGCCAGCAGACTGGACAGGGGAAAAGGCACAGATACGCAGTATTTT.

The V gene is TRBV18, the J gene TRBJ1-1; TRBD1 aligns across 8 bases. The ends lost 1 base at V and 1 base at J; junction bases unmatched: 5. CDR1 and CDR2 (germline): KGHSH, LQKENI. The CDR3 contains 16 residues. The CDR3 region is CASSPLPDRGNTEAFF. CDR3 coding DNA: TGTGCCAGCTCACCACTTCCCGACAGGGGGAACACTGAAGCTTTCTTT.

The rearrangement joins TRBV30 to TRBJ2-7; no clear D. Germline CDR1 reads GTSNPN; CDR2 reads SVGIG (reference sequence). The V end lost 5 bases, the J end lost 0 bases, and 8 bases lay between the germline ends. CDR3 size: 12 residues. The chain's CDR3 is CAWSYSSYEQYF. CDR3 DNA: TGTGCCTGGTCATATAGCTCCTACGAGCAGTACTTC.

This clone was observed a handful of times. The chain joins TRBV19 to TRBJ1-5, with TRBD1 as a possible D gene (5 bases). This CDR3 contains 14 residues. Germline V gene sequence: CDR1 LNHDA, CDR2 SQIVND (reference sequence). Trimming stripped 5 bases from V and 1 base from J, with 9 bases between. This chain's CDR3 is CASSRSGSNQPQHF. In DNA form, the CDR3 reads TGTGCCAGTAGTCGGTCAGGGAGCAATCAGCCCCAGCATTTT.

This chain uses TRBV19 with TRBJ2-7; TRBD1 is a possible D gene (6 bases). Between the trimmed V and J ends, which lost 3 bases and 1 base, there was a span of 13 bases. CDR1 is LNHDA and CDR2 is SQIVND in the germline V gene (reference sequence). This CDR3 is built from 15 residues. CDR3 coding DNA: TGTGCCAGTAGTATCGTCGGACAGTCATCCTACGAGCAGTACTTC. Translation: CASSIVGQSSYEQYF.

The rearrangement joins TRBV3-1 (or the pseudogene TRBV3-2) to TRBJ1-4, with D unresolved. The length of the CDR3 is 15 residues. Trimming took 2 bases from V and 8 from J, leaving 15 bases between them. Germline V lookup: CDR1 LGHDT, CDR2 YNNKEL (reference sequence). As DNA, the CDR3 is TGTGCCAGCAGCCAAAGGCGGGTTTCGCAAGAAAAACTGTTTTTT. It yields the protein CASSQRRVSQEKLFF.

V and J are TRBV15 and TRBJ2-7; D is perhaps TRBD1 (5 bases). This CDR3 region has 15 residues. V lost 5 bases, J lost 2 bases, and 16 bases lay in between. The V gene's germline CDR1 is LNHNV and CDR2 YYDKDF (reference sequence). CDR3 sequence: CATSPTGAGTYEQYF. The CDR3 DNA is TGTGCCACCAGCCCCACAGGAGCCGGAACCTACGAGCAGTACTTC.

The V and J genes are TRBV3-1 (or the pseudogene TRBV3-2) and TRBJ2-3, with 10 positions matching TRBD2. The CDR3 has 17 residues. Germline V gives CDR1 LGHDT, CDR2 YNNKEL (reference sequence). Trimming removed 0 bases from V and 2 bases from J; junction bases left unmatched: 5. In DNA, the CDR3 is TGTGCCAGCAGCCAAGACAGACTAGCGGGTATCACAGATACGCAGTATTTT. Its protein is CASSQDRLAGITDTQYF.

CDR3 DNA sequence: TGTGCCAGCAGCGTAGCGGAGGGCGGGGAGACCCAGTACTTC. This encodes CASSVAEGGETQYF. V usage is TRBV9 and J usage is TRBJ2-5, with a tentative D call TRBD2 (6 bases). CDR1 and CDR2 (germline): SGDLS, YYNGEE. There are 14 residues in the CDR3. Trimming removed 0 bases at V and 5 bases at J, with 11 bases between.

The genes are TRBV10-3 and TRBJ2-3, with a weak D call TRBD1 (5 bases). Germline assignment: CDR1 ENHRY and CDR2 SYGVKD. The CDR3 extends over 14 amino acids. V was clipped by 5 bases and J by 3 bases, with 12 bases between them. The CDR3 DNA sequence: TGTGCCATCAGTCAATCACAGGCGACAGATACGCAGTATTTT. This translates into CAISQSQATDTQYF.

This clone was detected only a few times. J is TRBJ2-3 and V is TRBV15; 13 bases agree with TRBD2. V lost 5 bases and J lost 1; bases outside the gene matches: 3. This CDR3 has 16 amino acids. Germline V gene lookup returns CDR1 LNHNV and CDR2 YYDKDF (reference sequence). CDR3 nucleotides: TGTGCCACCAGCGGGACTAGCGGGATGGGCACAGATACGCAGTATTTT. Residues: CATSGTSGMGTDTQYF.

This clone has just a few counts. The chain couples TRBV7-9 to TRBJ2-2; 8 bases agree with TRBD2. CDR1 is SEHNR and CDR2 is FQNEAQ in the germline V gene (reference sequence). The V gene end was trimmed by 5 bases and the J gene end by 1 base; junction bases not matched to a gene: 12. The CDR3 has 18 amino acids. The CDR3 region is CASSPPGGTLGNTGELFF. The DNA for the CDR3 is TGTGCCAGCAGCCCCCCGGGGGGGACACTGGGGAACACCGGGGAGCTGTTTTTT.

This clone was seen many times. V is TRBV2 and J is TRBJ2-1, with 11 bases lining up with TRBD2. J lost 1 base, V lost 6 bases, and 11 bases had no gene match. Germline V gene data show CDR1 as SNHLY and CDR2 as FYNNEI. The length of the CDR3 is 18 residues. CDR3 region: CASRGGLAGFPSYNEQFF. CDR3 nucleotide sequence: TGTGCCAGCAGGGGCGGACTAGCGGGTTTCCCTTCCTACAATGAGCAGTTCTTC.

The gene calls are TRBV15 and TRBJ2-2; TRBD2 matches 8 bases. This CDR3 region has 16 residues. V lost 4 bases to trimming and J lost 5 bases; unmatched junction nucleotides: 9. Germline V gene data show CDR1 as LNHNV and CDR2 as YYDKDF (reference sequence). The CDR3 reads CATSIKSGRGTGELFF. CDR3 coding DNA: TGTGCCACCAGCATAAAAAGCGGGAGAGGGACCGGGGAGCTGTTTTTT.

The chain links TRBV11-2 to TRBJ1-5; 9 bases are a match to TRBD1. After removal of 1 base from V and 7 bases from J, the junction contained 5 bases not matched to a gene. The CDR3 has 15 amino acids. In germline, CDR1 is SGHAT, CDR2 FQNNGV. The CDR3 sequence is CASSLGTGVRQPQHF. CDR3 DNA sequence: TGTGCCAGCAGCTTAGGGACAGGGGTCAGACAGCCCCAGCATTTT.

This clone appeared a single time. The genes are TRBV12-3 or TRBV12-4 and TRBJ1-6; D unclear. Trimming removed 6 bases from V and 10 bases from J, with 10 bases in between. CDR3 length: 12 amino acids. CDR3 in DNA: TGTGCCAGCAGCCCACACGGGTCACCCCTCCACTTT. Its protein is CASSPHGSPLHF.

This chain connects TRBV6-6 to TRBJ2-7; TRBD2 agrees at 7 bases. CDR3 length: 15 amino acids. Germline CDR1 is MNHNY and CDR2 is SVGAGI (reference sequence). Trimming removed 0 bases from V and 3 bases from J; junction bases left unmatched: 5. CDR3 bases: TGTGCCAGCAGTTACTCTGCGGGAGCGGGCTACGAGCAGTACTTC. Protein sequence: CASSYSAGAGYEQYF.

This chain connects TRBV7-8 to TRBJ2-3; 11 bases line up with TRBD2. V gave up 6 bases and J gave up 3 bases; unmatched junction bases: 11. The CDR3 runs to 17 residues. The germline V gene has CDR1 SGHVS and CDR2 FQNEAQ. DNA of the CDR3: TGTGCCAGCAGTCCCCTAGCGGGGGGAGGGGGGACAGATACGCAGTATTTT. It encodes CASSPLAGGGGTDTQYF.